This T cell receptor beta chain emerged from a study of CD4 and CD8 cells across lung adenocarcinoma regions. Donors had localized lung adenocarcinoma, a non-small cell lung cancer. MiXCR was run by TCRdb on the PCR reads, yielding one entry per CDR3 protein. This table holds around 25,000 distinct CDR3 sequences, 40% to 50% found once. The sequence was collected from a male donor with lung adenocarcinoma. The CD4 and CD8 labels of this study may be unreliable. Sequencing was performed on CD8+ T cells from the center of a lung tumor.

The DNA for the CDR3 is TGTGCCAGCAACAACAGGGGGTGGGCTGACGAGCAGTACTTC. Translating gives CASNNRGWADEQYF. The V gene is TRBV27, the J gene TRBJ2-5; 8 positions match TRBD1. TRBJ2-7 matches the DNA end more closely, so the J call is doubtful. Germline CDR1 reads MNHEY; CDR2 reads SMNVEV (reference sequence). This CDR3 comprises 14 residues.